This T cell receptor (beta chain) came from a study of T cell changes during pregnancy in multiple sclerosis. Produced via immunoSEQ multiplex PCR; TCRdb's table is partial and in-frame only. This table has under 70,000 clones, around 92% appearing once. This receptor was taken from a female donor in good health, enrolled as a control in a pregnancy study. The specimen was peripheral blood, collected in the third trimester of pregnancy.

As DNA, the CDR3 is TGCAGCGTTTCTCTGACAGCACAAGAGACCCAGTACTTC. It specifies CSVSLTAQETQYF. The chain is built from TRBV29-1 and TRBJ2-5; TRBD1 is a possible D gene (5 bases). CDR1 and CDR2 (germline): SQVTM, ANQGSEA. This CDR3 region has 13 residues. Between the trimmed V and J ends, which lost 5 bases and 2 bases, there was a span of 12 bases.